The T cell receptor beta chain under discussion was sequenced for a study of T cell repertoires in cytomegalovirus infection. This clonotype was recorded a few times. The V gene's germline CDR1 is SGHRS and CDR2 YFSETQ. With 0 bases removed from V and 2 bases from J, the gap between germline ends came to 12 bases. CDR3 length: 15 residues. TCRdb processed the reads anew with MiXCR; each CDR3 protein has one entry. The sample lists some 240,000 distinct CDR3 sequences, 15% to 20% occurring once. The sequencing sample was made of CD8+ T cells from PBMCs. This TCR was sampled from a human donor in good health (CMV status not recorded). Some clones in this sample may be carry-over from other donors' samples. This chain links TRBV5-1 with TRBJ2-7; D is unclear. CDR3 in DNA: TGCGCCAGCAGCTTGGCCAATCGGATTCCCTACGAGCAGTACTTC. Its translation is CASSLANRIPYEQYF.